A single sample gave rise to the 25 T cell receptor beta chains below, sequenced in a study of cytomegalovirus exposure and HLA in healthy donors. The PCR used 60 Vbeta and 13 Jbeta primers. Libraries were prepared by immunoSEQ multiplex PCR; TCRdb keeps only in-frame clonotypes and omits some of them. The profile shows just over 80,000 clones, under 80% of them singletons. The specimen sequenced was PBMCs. Receptors were obtained from a man aged 18 to 29 in good health and CMV-seropositive.

This clone was observed once. The V call is TRBV7-8, the J call TRBJ2-7; D remains ambiguous. Trimming stripped 5 bases from V and 3 bases from J, with 14 bases between. The CDR3 totals 14 residues. Germline V lookup: CDR1 SGHVS, CDR2 FQNEAQ. The CDR3 loop is CASSGSFPSYEQYF. For the CDR3, the DNA is TGTGCCAGCAGCGGTAGCTTTCCGAGCTACGAGCAGTACTTC.

This rearrangement joins TRBV28 to TRBJ2-7; possibly TRBD2 for D (5 bases). The CDR3 is 16 residues long. V lost 4 bases and J lost 0, with 16 bases in between. The germline gives CDR1 MDHEN, CDR2 SYDVKM. CDR3 in DNA: TGTGCCAGCAGTTCACCTCTAGCAAGGAGCTCCTACGAGCAGTACTTC. Protein sequence: CASSSPLARSSYEQYF.

This chain joins TRBV28 and TRBJ2-1, with 12 positions matching TRBD1. The length of the CDR3 is 17 residues. Per germline, CDR1 MDHEN and CDR2 SYDVKM. Trimming took 8 bases from V and 10 from J; bases not matched to a gene: 18. DNA for the CDR3: TGTGCCAGCTCCAGGAGGCGATCCGGGACAGGGGGCCGCGAGCAGTTCTTC. Its protein is CASSRRRSGTGGREQFF.

The J gene is TRBJ1-2, the V gene TRBV18, with 10 bases aligning to TRBD1. The CDR3 has 15 amino acids. J was trimmed by 6 bases and V by 3 bases; bases with no gene match: 7. Per germline, CDR1 KGHSH and CDR2 LQKENI. The CDR3 DNA is TGTGCCAGCTCACCTCCGGGACAGGGGATACATGGCTACACCTTC. It yields the protein CASSPPGQGIHGYTF.

This rearrangement joins TRBV2 to TRBJ2-3, with D perhaps TRBD2 (6 bases). The germline V gene encodes CDR1 SNHLY and CDR2 FYNNEI. This CDR3 has 13 residues. V was cut by 11 bases and J by 2 bases, with 14 bases left in between. In DNA form, the CDR3 reads TGTGCCGAGACGGGAGATGCCACAGATACGCAGTATTTT. This codes for CAETGDATDTQYF.

The chain joins TRBV10-1 to TRBJ2-7, with TRBD2 as a possible D gene (5 bases). This CDR3 is 13 amino acids long. Germline V gene data show CDR1 as WNHNN and CDR2 as SYGVQD (reference sequence). V lost 2 bases, J lost 2 bases, and 7 bases lay in between. CDR3 nucleotides: TGCGCCAGCAGTGAGGGAGGTCCCTACGAGCAGTACTTC. This sequence encodes CASSEGGPYEQYF.

This clone was observed a few times. The chain joins TRBV25-1 to TRBJ2-7, with 9 bases fitting TRBD2. CDR1 is MGHDK, CDR2 SYGVNS, per germline. Germline trimming cut 2 bases from V and 2 bases from J; bases unmatched to any gene: 13. The CDR3 contains 18 residues. The chain's CDR3 is CASSEASGRPRPTYEQYF. The CDR3 DNA reads TGTGCCAGCAGTGAAGCCAGCGGGAGGCCTCGGCCCACCTACGAGCAGTACTTC.

A single count supports this clone. J is TRBJ1-5 and V is TRBV19; D is possibly TRBD1 (6 bases). Per germline, CDR1 LNHDA and CDR2 SQIVND (reference sequence). CDR3 size: 14 residues. The ends were cut back, 4 bases at V and 7 bases at J, with 14 bases in the middle. The CDR3 here is CASSNRVLGQPQHF. DNA for the CDR3: TGTGCCAGTAGTAACAGGGTTTTAGGACAGCCCCAGCATTTT.

The sample holds a few counts of this clone. Other nucleotide sequences in the sample specify the same CDR3. The gene calls are TRBV5-6 and TRBJ2-1, with D maybe TRBD2 (5 bases). This CDR3 contains 12 residues. CDR1 and CDR2 from the germline V gene are SGHDT and YYEEEE. V was pared by 2 bases and J by 7 bases, with 7 bases between. The CDR3 protein is CASSLGSNEQFF. The DNA of the CDR3 is TGTGCCAGCAGCTTAGGGAGTAATGAGCAGTTCTTC.

The J gene is TRBJ2-7, the V gene TRBV28, with a tentative D call TRBD2 (6 bases). This CDR3 is 12 amino acids long. V was pared by 6 bases and J by 7 bases, with 13 bases between. The germline V gene has CDR1 MDHEN and CDR2 SYDVKM. CDR3 coding DNA: TGTGCCAGCAGCCCGGGAGTCGGAGAGCAGTACTTC. Protein product: CASSPGVGEQYF.

The chain has TRBV5-1 and TRBJ2-1; 9 positions agree with TRBD1. The CDR3 runs to 16 residues. With V trimmed by 0 bases and J by 6 bases, 7 bases remained unmatched. CDR1 is SGHRS and CDR2 is YFSETQ in the germline V gene. CDR3 loop: CASSLGPGQGTNEQFF. CDR3 DNA: TGCGCCAGCAGCTTGGGACCGGGACAGGGCACCAATGAGCAGTTCTTC.

The rearrangement joins TRBV6-6 to TRBJ2-7; 7 bases are a match to TRBD1. Losses at the gene ends were 5 bases for V and 5 bases for J; bases not matched to a gene: 3. This CDR3 is built from 12 residues. Germline lookup yields CDR1 MNHNY and CDR2 SVGAGI (reference sequence). The CDR3 region is CASSNDRDEQYF. CDR3 nucleotide sequence: TGTGCCAGCAGTAACGACAGGGACGAGCAGTACTTC.

As DNA, the CDR3 is TGTGCCAGCAGCGCCGCTCGGGGGGCAGCCAAAAACATTCAGTACTTC. It is translated as CASSAARGAAKNIQYF. V gene TRBV7-8 combines with J gene TRBJ2-4; D possibly corresponds to TRBD2 (7 bases). CDR1 and CDR2 (germline): SGHVS, FQNEAQ. This CDR3 has 16 residues. V was pared by 5 bases and J by 0 bases, with 14 bases between.

The chain uses TRBV9 and TRBJ2-1; 9 bases line up with TRBD2. Germline V lookup: CDR1 SGDLS, CDR2 YYNGEE. The CDR3 is 15 amino acids. The J segment lost 4 bases and the V segment lost 4 bases, leaving 6 bases of the junction unmatched. The CDR3 loop is CASSPSGRTYNEQFF. The CDR3 DNA follows: TGTGCCAGCAGCCCAAGCGGGAGGACATACAATGAGCAGTTCTTC.

This sequence joins TRBV4-1 and TRBJ1-2; no clear D gene. Germline CDR1 and CDR2: MGHRA and YSYEKL. CDR3 length equals 16 residues. Between the trimmed V and J ends, which lost 1 base and 7 bases, there was a span of 19 bases. The DNA for the CDR3 is TGCGCCAGCAGCCAAGGGCCCAGAGAGGTCCTGGCTGGCTACACCTTC. It is translated as CASSQGPREVLAGYTF.

The chain carries TRBV4-2 and TRBJ2-7; 7 bases are shared with TRBD1. Germline V gene lookup returns CDR1 LGHNA and CDR2 YNFKEQ. This CDR3 contains 16 residues. Unmatched junction bases numbered 7, after V lost 1 base and J lost 1 base. CDR3 in amino acids: CASSQAGWGQSYEQYF. The CDR3 DNA reads TGTGCCAGCAGCCAAGCCGGATGGGGACAGTCCTACGAGCAGTACTTC.

This chain uses TRBV10-3 with TRBJ2-1, with 8 bases matching TRBD2. Germline V gene sequence: CDR1 ENHRY, CDR2 SYGVKD. The CDR3 spans 14 residues. V was clipped by 6 bases and J by 3 bases; unmatched bases: 4. The CDR3 is CAISGLADYNEQFF. CDR3 sequence (DNA): TGTGCCATCAGCGGACTAGCAGACTACAATGAGCAGTTCTTC.

The V call is TRBV29-1, the J call TRBJ1-5; 9 bases are a match to TRBD1. This CDR3 has 13 residues. Germline-derived CDR1 and CDR2 are SQVTM and ANQGSEA. V was clipped by 6 bases and J by 6 bases; unmatched bases: 6. The CDR3 protein is CSVRTGEGQPQHF. The CDR3, as DNA: TGCAGCGTCCGGACAGGGGAGGGTCAGCCCCAGCATTTT.

The chain recombines TRBV29-1 with TRBJ2-7; 11 bases map to TRBD2. This CDR3 spans 16 amino acids. With 4 bases clipped from V and 6 bases from J, the junction kept 14 bases outside the gene matches. Germline V CDR1 and CDR2: SQVTM, ANQGSEA. CDR3: CSVAGSGRGGGSEQYF. DNA of the CDR3: TGCAGCGTTGCGGGTAGCGGGAGGGGAGGCGGATCCGAGCAGTACTTC.

This chain uses TRBV28 with TRBJ1-2, with 7 bases that match TRBD1. CDR3 length: 12 amino acids. Germline V gene lookup returns CDR1 MDHEN and CDR2 SYDVKM. V lost 7 bases and J lost 7; bases outside the gene matches: 6. As DNA, the CDR3 is TGTGCCAGCAACCCCGACAGGGCTGGCTACACCTTC. Its protein product is CASNPDRAGYTF.

CDR3 DNA: TGTGCCAGTACGGGAGGACAGGGGAGAATCCGTAGCTCTGGGGCCAACGTCCTGACTTTC. Its protein product is CASTGGQGRIRSSGANVLTF. This chain joins TRBV2 and TRBJ2-6; 9 bases are shared with TRBD1. Germline V gives CDR1 SNHLY, CDR2 FYNNEI. This CDR3 has 20 residues. V was clipped by 9 bases and J by 0 bases; unmatched bases: 18.

This chain joins TRBV6-5 and TRBJ2-7; D remains unclear. The germline V gene has CDR1 MNHEY and CDR2 SVGAGI. There are 14 residues in the CDR3. With 0 bases removed from V and 8 bases from J, the gap between germline ends came to 14 bases. The CDR3 nucleotides read TGTGCCAGCAGTTACTCGGCCCTGGCTCCCAAGCAGTACTTC. This gives the protein CASSYSALAPKQYF.

The chain links TRBV15 to TRBJ1-4, with D perhaps TRBD1 (5 bases). Germline V gene lookup returns CDR1 LNHNV and CDR2 YYDKDF (reference sequence). The CDR3 runs to 15 residues. V lost 1 base, J lost 3 bases, and 9 bases lay in between. CDR3 coding DNA: TGTGCCACCAGCAGAGCGACAGCCTCTAATGAAAAACTGTTTTTT. Encoded protein: CATSRATASNEKLFF.

The chain combines TRBV2 with TRBJ2-7; weak D call: TRBD1 (6 bases). The V gene lost 7 bases and the J gene lost 13 bases, with 23 bases spanning the gap. The CDR3 loop spans 13 amino acids. Germline V lookup: CDR1 SNHLY, CDR2 FYNNEI. The CDR3 DNA reads as TGTGCCAGCAAGGGGGAAGTCGATCCCTACGCTTACTTC. Translating gives CASKGEVDPYAYF.

The gene calls are TRBV6-5 and TRBJ2-7; tentative D call: TRBD1 (7 bases). This CDR3 spans 15 amino acids. CDR1 and CDR2 from the germline V gene are MNHEY and SVGAGI. V dropped 2 bases and J dropped 3 bases, with 14 bases sitting between them. The CDR3 coding sequence is TGTGCCAGCAGTTACGGAGGGGGCTCTTACTACGAGCAGTACTTC. Amino acid sequence: CASSYGGGSYYEQYF.